Included here is one T cell receptor (beta chain) sequence, with context. This record comes from a study of blood T cell repertoires in COVID-19. Study details: The United States, Italy and Spain were the sources of the acute and convalescent COVID-19 samples. PBMCs, B-cell-depleted T cells, or T cells were the source of the cDNA or gDNA that made up the material.

There are 15 residues in the CDR3. Germline CDR1 is LGHDT and CDR2 is YNNKEL (reference sequence). Trimming at V came to 2 bases and at J to 1 base, leaving 3 bases not matched to a gene. Profiled with immunoSEQ multiplex PCR; TCRdb holds only in-frame clones, not every one. The sample has more than 140,000 clones, roughly 82% seen once. This sequence joins TRBV3-1 (or the pseudogene TRBV3-2) and TRBJ1-1; TRBD1 matches 8 bases. This receptor was taken from a woman in her forties or fifties in a cohort sampled during active or convalescent COVID-19. Sequencing was carried out using peripheral blood. CDR3 nucleotides: TGTGCCAGCAGCCAAAAGGGGACAGGGAACACTGAAGCTTTCTTT. Protein sequence: CASSQKGTGNTEAFF.